A single sample gave rise to the 20 T cell receptor beta chains below, sequenced in a study of metastatic and nonmetastatic thyroid tumors. TCRdb re-called clones from the PCR reads using MiXCR. The sample holds some 30,000 clones; roughly 30% are singletons and the top ten take 30%. No treatment had been given to any patient before thyroid surgery. Sequencing was performed on blood. Every receptor here comes from a female donor with papillary thyroid cancer or a benign thyroid nodule (not recorded which). Some clones in this sample may be carry-over from other donors' samples.

This clone has at least ten counts. The CDR3 is CASSLEVAGVTGELFF. CDR3 DNA: TGCGCCAGCAGCTTGGAGGTAGCGGGAGTCACCGGGGAGCTGTTTTTT. The rearrangement links TRBV5-1 to TRBJ2-2, with TRBD2 matching 9 bases. CDR3 size: 16 residues. From germline, CDR1 is SGHRS and CDR2 YFSETQ. The junction had 4 bases not matched to a gene; V was cut back by 0 bases and J by 4 bases.

To note about this clone: The junction differs from germline at one of its ends, possibly a read error. This CDR3 is also generated by other DNA sequences in the sample. The V and J genes are TRBV4-3 and TRBJ2-7; D is possibly TRBD1 (6 bases). Germline values: CDR1 LGHNA, CDR2 YSLEER. The CDR3 has 15 residues. CDR3: CASSQYRDISYEQYF. In DNA form, the CDR3 reads TGCGCCAGTAGCCAGTACCGGGACATATCCTACGAGCAGTACTTC.

This clone was seen at least ten times. Since a much larger clone is just one base distant, this may be a read error. This chain uses TRBV7-2 with TRBJ2-7, with 8 bases that match TRBD1. Germline CDR1 and CDR2: SGHTA and FQGNSA. Unmatched junction bases numbered 4, after V lost 5 bases and J lost 1 base. The CDR3 contains 14 residues. The CDR3 spells CTSSSRQGSYEQYF. DNA of the CDR3: TGTACCAGCAGCAGCCGACAGGGGTCCTACGAGCAGTACTTC. The full variable domain, in which reference TRBV7-2 and TRBJ2-7 provide the parts outside the CDR3, is GAGVSQSPSNKVTEKGKDVELRCDPISGHTALYWYRQSLGQGLEFLIYFQGNSAPDKSGLPSDRFSAERTGGSVSTLTIQRTQQEDSAVYLCTSSSRQGSYEQYFGPGTRLTVT.

A few counts support this clone. The CDR3 protein is CASSSGDYGYTF. The CDR3 nucleotides read TGTGCCAGCAGCTCGGGGGACTATGGCTACACCTTC. V is TRBV28 and J is TRBJ1-2, with a weak D call TRBD1 (5 bases). V was shortened by 6 bases and J by 3 bases, with 8 bases between the two germline ends. The germline CDR1 and CDR2 sequences are MDHEN and SYDVKM. CDR3 size: 12 residues.

At least ten counts were recorded for this clone. The rearrangement joins TRBV10-2 to TRBJ2-3; 7 bases are shared with TRBD2. V dropped 8 bases and J dropped 3; count of bases not matched to a gene: 14. Per germline, CDR1 WSHSY and CDR2 SAAADI. The CDR3 consists of 16 residues. The DNA of the CDR3 is TGCGCCAGCCGCGGGGGTCGCGGGGCCCGGACAGATACGCAGTATTTT. Translating it yields CASRGGRGARTDTQYF.

This clone came up a few times. The genes are TRBV12-3 or TRBV12-4 and TRBJ1-3; weak D call: TRBD1 (6 bases). V was clipped by 7 bases and J by 0 bases, with 10 bases between them. The CDR3 length is 14 residues. The CDR3 spells CASTIRGSGNTIYF. The CDR3 DNA is TGTGCCAGCACGATCAGGGGCTCTGGAAACACCATATATTTT.

This clone was counted at least ten times. The chain links TRBV7-9 to TRBJ2-1; the D gene could be TRBD1 or TRBD2 (5 bases each). Germline V lookup: CDR1 SEHNR, CDR2 FQNEAQ (reference sequence). The CDR3 totals 14 residues. V lost 1 base and J 7 bases, leaving 11 bases between the germline ends. CDR3 DNA: TGTGCCAGCAGCTTAGAAGAGGGACGGAATGAGCAGTTCTTC. It is translated as CASSLEEGRNEQFF. The full variable domain, rest sourced from reference TRBV7-9 and TRBJ2-1, is DTGVSQNPRHKITKRGQNVTFRCDPISEHNRLYWYRQTLGQGPEFLTYFQNEAQLEKSRLLSDRFSAERPKGSFSTLEIQRTEQGDSAMYLCASSLEEGRNEQFFGPGTRLTVL.

The chain joins TRBV9 to TRBJ2-3; 10 positions match TRBD2. This CDR3 has 16 amino acids. Germline V gives CDR1 SGDLS, CDR2 YYNGEE. Germline trimming cut 6 bases from V and 3 bases from J; bases unmatched to any gene: 10. The CDR3 sequence is CASKAASGRRTDTQYF. In DNA form, the CDR3 reads TGTGCCAGCAAGGCGGCTAGCGGGAGAAGAACAGATACGCAGTATTTT. The whole variable domain, filled in from reference TRBV9 and TRBJ2-3, reads DSGVTQTPKHLITATGQRVTLRCSPRSGDLSVYWYQQSLDQGLQFLIQYYNGEERAKGNILERFSAQQFPDLHSELNLSSLELGDSALYFCASKAASGRRTDTQYFGPGTRLTVL.

This clone came up a few times. The genes are TRBV6-1 and TRBJ1-6, with a tentative D call TRBD1 (5 bases). The CDR3 contains 17 residues. Germline values: CDR1 MNHNS, CDR2 SASEGT. Trimming removed 2 bases from V and 2 bases from J, with 13 bases in between. This CDR3 reads CASSEKRGLAYNSPLHF. For the CDR3, the DNA is TGTGCCAGCAGTGAAAAGCGGGGACTGGCCTATAATTCACCCCTCCACTTT.

This clone has ten or more counts. This chain uses TRBV3-1 with TRBJ2-7, with D possibly being TRBD1 or TRBD2 (5 bases each). Germline CDR1 reads LGHDT; CDR2 reads YNNKEL (reference sequence). V was pared by 3 bases and J by 2 bases, with 14 bases between. The CDR3 extends over 15 amino acids. This CDR3 is CASSQSGRGTYEQYF. The DNA for the CDR3 is TGTGCCAGCAGCCAGAGCGGTCGGGGCACCTACGAGCAGTACTTC.

This chain joins TRBV28 and TRBJ1-2; D gene uncertain. This CDR3 region has 14 residues. The V end was cut by 10 bases, the J end by 2 bases, with 17 bases between. CDR1 is MDHEN, CDR2 SYDVKM, per germline. The CDR3 DNA reads TGTGCCATAAGGCGGCCTTTAAACAACTATGGCTACACCTTC. This encodes CAIRRPLNNYGYTF.

This clone was counted between two and nine times. The rearrangement links TRBV19 to TRBJ2-7; possibly TRBD1 for D (6 bases). Looked up from germline, CDR1 is LNHDA and CDR2 is SQIVND (reference sequence). There are 13 residues in the CDR3. The V end lost 5 bases, the J end lost 3 bases, and 11 bases lay between the germline ends. CDR3 coding DNA: TGTGCCAGTAGTTTTGGGGGCGTCTACGAGCAGTACTTC. It codes for CASSFGGVYEQYF.

This chain links TRBV28 with TRBJ2-1; 8 bases are shared with TRBD1. Germline V CDR1 and CDR2: MDHEN, SYDVKM. The CDR3 loop spans 13 amino acids. The trim removed 5 bases at V and 6 bases at J, leaving 3 bases unmatched. The chain's CDR3 is CASSIGQGNEQFF. In DNA form, the CDR3 reads TGTGCCAGCAGTATCGGACAGGGCAATGAGCAGTTCTTC. Based on the CDR3 plus reference TRBV28 and TRBJ2-1, the full variable domain is DVKVTQSSRYLVKRTGEKVFLECVQDMDHENMFWYRQDPGLGLRLIYFSYDVKMKEKGDIPEGYSVSREKKERFSLILESASTNQTSMYLCASSIGQGNEQFFGPGTRLTVL.

The V and J genes are TRBV5-1 and TRBJ1-2, with a weak D call TRBD1 (5 bases). The CDR3 covers 14 residues. V was cut by 4 bases and J by 0 bases, with 10 bases left in between. Looked up from germline, CDR1 is SGHRS and CDR2 is YFSETQ. The CDR3 DNA follows: TGCGCCAGCAGCCCCTTGACAGCTAACTATGGCTACACCTTC. Protein: CASSPLTANYGYTF.

The chain is built from TRBV11-2 and TRBJ1-6, with unresolved D. CDR3 length: 14 residues. The germline V and J ends were trimmed by 5 bases and 10 bases, with 15 bases remaining between them. CDR1 and CDR2 (germline): SGHAT, FQNNGV. The DNA of the CDR3 is TGTGCCAGCAGCCCGGACCGGAGTGGCTCACCCCTCCACTTT. Residues: CASSPDRSGSPLHF. Full variable domain (outside the CDR3, taken from reference TRBV11-2 and TRBJ1-6): EAGVAQSPRYKIIEKRQSVAFWCNPISGHATLYWYQQILGQGPKLLIQFQNNGVVDDSQLPKDRFSAERLKGVDSTLKIQPAKLEDSAVYLCASSPDRSGSPLHFGNGTRLTVT.

The V gene is TRBV9, the J gene TRBJ1-1; TRBD1 matches at 7 bases. Germline V gene data show CDR1 as SGDLS and CDR2 as YYNGEE. The V gene end was trimmed by 2 bases and the J gene end by 1 base; junction bases not matched to a gene: 2. The CDR3 is 14 amino acids. The CDR3 DNA follows: TGTGCCAGCAGCGTCAGGACAGGGAACACTGAAGCTTTCTTT. It encodes CASSVRTGNTEAFF.

This clone was counted at least ten times. Mismatch with germline at one junction end may stem from a read error. The chain combines TRBV5-1 with TRBJ2-5; 12 positions match TRBD2. This CDR3 spans 17 amino acids. Per the germline V gene, CDR1 is SGHRS and CDR2 is YFSETQ. CDR3 sequence reads: CASSLDGLAGTAETQYF. CDR3 bases: TGCGCCAGCAGTTTGGACGGACTAGCGGGAACAGCGGAGACCCAGTACTTC. Supplemented by reference TRBV5-1 and TRBJ2-5, the full variable domain reads KAGVTQTPRYLIKTRGQQVTLSCSPISGHRSVSWYQQTPGQGLQFLFEYFSETQRNKGNFPGRFSGRQFSNSRSEMNVSTLELGDSALYLCASSLDGLAGTAETQYFGPGTRLLVL.

The chain links TRBV7-2 to TRBJ2-7, with D hard to call. The CDR3 totals 12 residues. Germline CDR1 is SGHTA and CDR2 is FQGNSA. V was shortened by 5 bases and J by 3 bases, with 8 bases between the two germline ends. CDR3 amino acids: CASSPFNYEQYF. The DNA of the CDR3 is TGTGCCAGCAGCCCTTTTAACTACGAGCAGTACTTC.

This clone was found once. The V gene is TRBV20-1, the J gene TRBJ2-1; tentative D call: TRBD2 (6 bases). The V end was cut by 3 bases, the J end by 6 bases, with 15 bases between. CDR1 and CDR2 from the germline V gene are DFQATT and SNEGSKA (reference sequence). The CDR3 spans 14 residues. Here the CDR3 DNA reads TGCAGTGCTAGTCTGACTAGACGATCCAATGAGCAGTTCTTC. As protein: CSASLTRRSNEQFF.

The chain is built from TRBV10-3 and TRBJ2-3, with 9 bases aligning to TRBD2. The trim removed 7 bases at V and 5 bases at J, leaving 4 bases unmatched. The CDR3 sequence is 13 residues long. Germline CDR1 is ENHRY and CDR2 is SYGVKD. CDR3 loop: CAITREGGDTQYF. The DNA of the CDR3 is TGTGCCATCACGCGGGAGGGCGGAGATACGCAGTATTTT.